This T cell receptor (beta chain) was found in a study of T cell repertoires in cytomegalovirus infection. Study-wide context: CMV infection together with matching HLA type was indicated by public TCR beta signatures.

This clonotype was observed a handful of times. V trimming: 7 bases; J trimming: 4 bases; junction bases outside the gene matches: 5. Germline V CDR1 and CDR2: LNHDA, SQIVND (reference sequence). The CDR3 extends over 14 amino acids. Using its own MiXCR run on the reads, TCRdb lists one record per CDR3 protein. The sample shows around 94,000 distinct CDR3 sequences, approximately 15% of them seen only once. V gene TRBV19 combines with J gene TRBJ2-1; 9 bases match TRBD1. The specimen sequenced was PBMCs. The TCR comes from a human donor in good health (CMV status not recorded). Some clones in this sample may be carry-over from other donors' samples. The CDR3 nucleotides read TGTGCCAGTACCCCCGGGACAGGGTACAATGAGCAGTTCTTC. Translated: CASTPGTGYNEQFF.